Below, 26 T cell receptor beta chains from the same sample are listed, as sequenced in a study of T cells in Graves' hyperthyroidism and ophthalmopathy. There were TCR beta CDR3 regions amplified from RNA transcripts. With the HTBI primer set, the TCR CDR3 went through a first round of RT-PCR. In TCRdb, the multiplex PCR reads were re-called with MiXCR into one record per CDR3 protein. Counted here are about 210,000 distinct CDR3 sequences, around 20% occurring once; the ten biggest clones make up 44%. The sample comprised blood. Every receptor here comes from a man aged 35-49 years with Graves' hyperthyroidism.

This clonotype was counted many times. This chain connects TRBV28 to TRBJ1-1; the D gene is possibly TRBD1 (5 bases). The CDR3 sequence is 14 residues long. Germline CDR1 reads MDHEN; CDR2 reads SYDVKM. V was shortened by 7 bases and J by 5 bases, with 17 bases between the two germline ends. CDR3 sequence (DNA): TGTGCCAGCACCAGGGATGGGGTAGGGACTGAAGCTTTCTTT. This translates into CASTRDGVGTEAFF.

In its sample, this clonotype was seen a few times. The V call is TRBV5-1, the J call TRBJ2-3; TRBD1 agrees at 11 bases. After removal of 4 bases from V and 0 bases from J, the junction contained 4 bases not matched to a gene. This CDR3 spans 16 amino acids. Germline loops: CDR1 SGHRS, CDR2 YFSETQ. CDR3 in amino acids: CASSIGTGGSTDTQYF. CDR3 in DNA: TGCGCCAGCAGCATAGGGACAGGGGGAAGCACAGATACGCAGTATTTT.

This clonotype showed up many times. This chain connects TRBV3-1 to TRBJ1-5; tentative D call: TRBD1 (6 bases). V lost 0 bases to trimming and J lost 6 bases, with 12 bases between them. This CDR3 comprises 15 residues. Germline loops: CDR1 LGHDT, CDR2 YNNKEL (reference sequence). CDR3 protein: CASSQDAGGGQPQHF. CDR3 in DNA: TGTGCCAGCAGCCAAGACGCCGGGGGCGGTCAGCCCCAGCATTTT.

The chain couples TRBV20-1 to TRBJ2-1; 12 bases are a match to TRBD1. The CDR3 contains 16 residues. Losses at the gene ends were 1 base for V and 7 bases for J; bases not matched to a gene: 8. Germline CDR1 is DFQATT and CDR2 is SNEGSKA (reference sequence). In DNA form, the CDR3 reads TGCAGTGCTAGAGCCGAGGGACAGGGGGCGGGAAATGAGCAGTTCTTC. Residues: CSARAEGQGAGNEQFF.

The sample holds many counts of this clonotype. The V and J genes are TRBV5-1 and TRBJ2-2, with 7 bases lining up with TRBD1. The CDR3 runs 15 residues. The germline V gene has CDR1 SGHRS and CDR2 YFSETQ. V shed 0 bases, J shed 4 bases, and the junction held 3 bases outside the gene matches. The CDR3 region has the DNA TGCGCCAGCAGCTTGGAGGGGGCTGCCACCGGGGAGCTGTTTTTT. Translation: CASSLEGAATGELFF.

At least ten counts were recorded for this clonotype. The chain links TRBV5-1 to TRBJ2-7; 7 bases are shared with TRBD1. V shed 4 bases, J shed 5 bases, and the junction held 9 bases outside the gene matches. CDR3 length: 14 residues. CDR1 and CDR2 (germline): SGHRS, YFSETQ. This chain's CDR3 is CASSPADRVDEQYF. In DNA form, the CDR3 reads TGCGCCAGCAGCCCCGCCGACAGGGTTGACGAGCAGTACTTC.

This clonotype was observed a few times. This chain connects TRBV20-1 to TRBJ1-5; D not certain. Trimming took off 6 bases at V and 3 bases at J, with 12 bases between the two ends. The CDR3 is 13 amino acids. Germline V gives CDR1 DFQATT, CDR2 SNEGSKA (reference sequence). The CDR3 here is CSARSEVNQPQHF. The CDR3 DNA reads TGCAGTGCCCGCTCAGAAGTCAATCAGCCCCAGCATTTT.

This clonotype came up many times. A much larger clone differs from this one at a single base, so this may be a read error. The genes are TRBV3-1 and TRBJ2-5; D remains ambiguous. The V gene's germline CDR1 is LGHDT and CDR2 YNNKEL (reference sequence). Between the trimmed V and J ends, which lost 0 bases and 5 bases, there was a span of 1 base. The CDR3 extends over 11 amino acids. The CDR3 sequence: CASSQDETQYF. The DNA of the CDR3 is TGTGCCAGCAGCCAAGACGAGACCCAGTACTTC.

This clonotype came up many times. The chain is built from TRBV7-9 and TRBJ2-3; 8 bases align to TRBD2. The J segment lost 5 bases and the V segment lost 5 bases, leaving 12 bases of the junction unmatched. Germline V gives CDR1 SEHNR, CDR2 FQNEAQ (reference sequence). The CDR3 has 16 residues. CDR3 nucleotide sequence: TGTGCCAGCAGCCAAACTGCGGGGGGCGTCCAAGATACGCAGTATTTT. Protein product: CASSQTAGGVQDTQYF. Supplemented by reference TRBV7-9 and TRBJ2-3, the full variable domain reads DTGVSQNPRHKITKRGQNVTFRCDPISEHNRLYWYRQTLGQGPEFLTYFQNEAQLEKSRLLSDRFSAERPKGSFSTLEIQRTEQGDSAMYLCASSQTAGGVQDTQYFGPGTRLTVL.

There are many counts of this clonotype. The chain uses TRBV7-2 and TRBJ1-4; 7 bases fit TRBD1. This CDR3 region has 14 residues. With 4 bases clipped from V and 7 bases from J, the junction kept 6 bases outside the gene matches. CDR1 and CDR2 from the germline V gene are SGHTA and FQGNSA. The CDR3 bases are TGTGCCAGCAGCTCACAGGGGTGGGGTGAAAAACTGTTTTTT. It specifies CASSSQGWGEKLFF.

At least ten counts were recorded for this clonotype. The J gene is TRBJ2-1, the V gene TRBV5-1, with D hard to call. The CDR3 spans 14 residues. Germline V CDR1 and CDR2: SGHRS, YFSETQ. Between the trimmed V and J ends, which lost 4 bases and 6 bases, there was a span of 14 bases. The CDR3 DNA is TGCGCCAGCAGCCTCGGTTTGGGTCCCAATGAGCAGTTCTTC. Translated, it gives CASSLGLGPNEQFF.

The chain has TRBV4-3 and TRBJ2-1; a possible D gene is TRBD2 (6 bases). The ends were cut back, 0 bases at V and 2 bases at J, with 8 bases in the middle. This CDR3 spans 15 amino acids. From germline, CDR1 is LGHNA and CDR2 YSLEER. The CDR3 region is CASSQDRLAYNEQFF. DNA of the CDR3: TGCGCCAGCAGCCAAGACCGACTAGCCTACAATGAGCAGTTCTTC.

The gene calls are TRBV2 and TRBJ1-5, with D possibly TRBD1 on 6 matching bases. The CDR3 runs 14 residues. Germline V gives CDR1 SNHLY, CDR2 FYNNEI. V was shortened by 3 bases and J by 7 bases, with 13 bases between the two germline ends. DNA for the CDR3: TGTGCCAGCAGTGACGGGCAGGGGAGCCAGCCCCAGCATTTT. Residues: CASSDGQGSQPQHF.

Ten or more counts support this clonotype. V is TRBV11-1 and J is TRBJ1-1; 9 nucleotides align to TRBD1. Trimming at V came to 5 bases and at J to 0 bases, leaving 1 base not matched to a gene. CDR1 is SGHAT, CDR2 FQDESV, per germline (reference sequence). The CDR3 spans 14 residues. The CDR3 loop reads CASSRDRVNTEAFF. The DNA of the CDR3 is TGTGCCAGCAGCCGGGACAGGGTGAACACTGAAGCTTTCTTT.

This clonotype was counted ten times or more. The J gene is TRBJ1-2, the V gene TRBV6-1; 9 bases agree with TRBD1. The CDR3 sequence is 14 residues long. Germline CDR1 MNHNS, CDR2 SASEGT. Trimming took 5 bases from V and 8 from J; bases not matched to a gene: 9. The CDR3 is CASSSIGTGWGYTF. The CDR3 DNA follows: TGTGCCAGCAGTTCTATCGGGACAGGGTGGGGCTACACCTTC.

This clonotype was seen repeatedly, ten times or more. The junction and the germline gene differ at one end; a read error may be behind it. The chain employs TRBV7-9 and TRBJ1-1; D is unclear. CDR1 SEHNR and CDR2 FQNEAQ come from the germline V gene (reference sequence). The CDR3 is made up of 15 amino acids. CDR3 DNA sequence: TGTGCCAGCAACTTATCTGGGCAGAGGAACACTGAAGCTTTCTTT. This codes for CASNLSGQRNTEAFF.

At least ten counts were recorded for this clonotype. The chain recombines TRBV9 with TRBJ2-3; weak D call: TRBD2 (6 bases). Germline V gene sequence: CDR1 SGDLS, CDR2 YYNGEE. The CDR3 is 14 amino acids. Trimming removed 0 bases from V and 5 bases from J, with 10 bases in between. CDR3 sequence: CASSVGDSKDTQYF. In DNA, the CDR3 is TGTGCCAGCAGCGTAGGGGACTCGAAAGATACGCAGTATTTT.

This clonotype was seen a handful of times. This chain uses TRBV3-1 with TRBJ2-5; no reliable D call. The CDR3 has 15 amino acids. V lost 8 bases to trimming and J lost 4 bases, with 20 bases between them. Per germline, CDR1 LGHDT and CDR2 YNNKEL (reference sequence). The DNA for the CDR3 is TGTGCCAGCCGAATCCGGCGAAACAGAAGAGAGACCCAGTACTTC. Its translation: CASRIRRNRRETQYF.

This clonotype was picked up a small number of times. The junction departs from germline at one end; a sequencing error may be responsible. The V gene is TRBV7-7, the J gene TRBJ2-7; 7 positions match TRBD2. Germline V gene data show CDR1 as SSHAT and CDR2 as FNYEAQ (reference sequence). The CDR3 length is 14 residues. Here the CDR3 reads CASSPGRGSYEQYF. The CDR3 DNA sequence: TGTGCTAGCAGCCCCGGGCGGGGGTCCTACGAGCAGTACTTC. Variable domain in full (rest from reference TRBV7-7 and TRBJ2-7): GAGVSQSPRYKVTKRGQDVTLRCDPISSHATLYWYQQALGQGPEFLTYFNYEAQPDKSGLPSDRFSAERPEGSISTLTIQRTEQRDSAMYRCASSPGRGSYEQYFGPGTRLTVT.

The V and J genes are TRBV20-1 and TRBJ2-7; 8 bases are shared with TRBD2. The length of the CDR3 is 13 residues. V trimming: 6 bases; J trimming: 4 bases; junction bases outside the gene matches: 8. The germline CDR1 and CDR2 sequences are DFQATT and SNEGSKA (reference sequence). The CDR3 bases are TGCAGTGCAAAACGGGTAGCGGGATACGAGCAGTACTTC. Translated, it gives CSAKRVAGYEQYF.

The chain is built from TRBV6-1 and TRBJ2-2; perhaps TRBD2 as D (6 bases). Trimming removed 7 bases at V and 7 bases at J, with 13 bases between. This CDR3 has 13 residues. Germline CDR1 is MNHNS and CDR2 is SASEGT. The CDR3 protein is CASIPRGGGELFF. The DNA for the CDR3 is TGTGCCAGCATCCCTAGGGGAGGCGGGGAGCTGTTTTTT.

The rearrangement joins TRBV11-3 to TRBJ2-7; a possible D gene is TRBD1 (6 bases). The CDR3 consists of 15 residues. With 0 bases removed from V and 3 bases from J, the gap between germline ends came to 12 bases. Germline CDR1 reads SGHNT; CDR2 reads YENEEA. CDR3 sequence (DNA): TGTGCCAGCAGCTTAGACGGGCAGGGGCTCTACGAGCAGTACTTC. Its translation is CASSLDGQGLYEQYF.

There are many counts of this clonotype. The chain recombines TRBV24-1 with TRBJ1-1, with D tentatively TRBD1 (6 bases). Trimming shortened V by 9 bases and J by 4 bases, and 17 bases separated the two germline ends. Germline V gene data show CDR1 as KGHDR and CDR2 as SFDVKD. This CDR3 has 14 amino acids. The CDR3 region is CATRARGALTEAFF. CDR3 DNA: TGTGCCACCCGGGCCCGGGGGGCGCTCACTGAAGCTTTCTTT.

This clonotype was seen many times. The chain is built from TRBV3-1 and TRBJ2-2; no clear D gene. With 1 base removed from V and 0 bases from J, the gap between germline ends came to 9 bases. Germline lookup yields CDR1 LGHDT and CDR2 YNNKEL (reference sequence). The length of the CDR3 is 16 residues. CDR3 in amino acids: CASSQARAPNTGELFF. CDR3 bases: TGTGCCAGCAGCCAAGCCCGGGCTCCGAACACCGGGGAGCTGTTTTTT.

The chain joins TRBV6-1 to TRBJ1-5; D gene uncertain. The length of the CDR3 is 16 residues. V was shortened by 5 bases and J by 2 bases, with 16 bases between the two germline ends. Germline-derived CDR1 and CDR2 are MNHNS and SASEGT. The CDR3 sequence: CASSPTHQSGNQPQHF. The CDR3 DNA is TGTGCCAGCAGTCCGACTCATCAGAGTGGCAATCAGCCCCAGCATTTT.

This clonotype was detected many times. V usage is TRBV7-2 and J usage is TRBJ2-3; D possibly corresponds to TRBD1 (6 bases). The V and J ends lost 6 bases and 3 bases respectively, with 19 bases between them. CDR1 and CDR2 from the germline V gene are SGHTA and FQGNSA. The CDR3 consists of 16 residues. In DNA, the CDR3 is TGTGCCAGCAGGCCGCAGGGGAGCCGGAGTACAGATACGCAGTATTTT. Translation: CASRPQGSRSTDTQYF.